Listed below are T cell receptor beta chains from one sample, sequenced in a study of blood T cell repertoires in COVID-19. Clones were sequenced by immunoSEQ multiplex PCR, and TCRdb holds only the in-frame ones, with some missing. This sample has about 200,000 clones, with roughly 80% found just once. Input material: peripheral blood. The receptors were sampled from a man in his fifties who had recovered from COVID-19. Both conserved end residues are part of each CDR3. A D gene is named only where the DNA matches it firmly. The size of a clone is reported for some rows only, either as once, few or many, or as a class for expanded clones.

J gene,V gene,clone size,D gene,CDR3 protein,CDR3 DNA
TRBJ2-7,TRBV24-1,.,TRBD2,CATSDRTSGYEQYF,TGTGCCACCAGTGATAGGACTAGCGGCTACGAGCAGTACTTC
TRBJ2-1,TRBV7-8,.,.,CASAFVAYEQFF,TGTGCCAGCGCCTTCGTAGCCTATGAGCAGTTCTTC
TRBJ2-3,TRBV5-1,.,TRBD2,CASSRRTSGRSDTQYF,TGCGCCAGCAGCCGGAGGACTAGCGGGAGATCAGATACGCAGTATTTT
TRBJ2-5,TRBV24-1,.,TRBD1,CATSAATGGQETQYF,TGTGCCACCAGTGCTGCGACAGGGGGGCAAGAGACCCAGTACTTC
TRBJ2-7,TRBV9,few,.,CASSAKDSYEQYF,TGTGCCAGCAGCGCGAAGGACAGCTACGAGCAGTACTTC
TRBJ2-3,TRBV13,.,.,CASSSRRLDLSTDTQYF,TGTGCCAGCAGTTCCCGGCGACTAGATCTAAGCACAGATACGCAGTATTTT
TRBJ2-5,TRBV5-6,few,TRBD2,CASSWTSVETQYF,TGTGCCAGCAGCTGGACTAGCGTGGAGACCCAGTACTTC
TRBJ2-1,TRBV9,.,.,CASSATLTSEQFF,TGTGCCAGCAGCGCGACCTTGACTAGTGAGCAGTTCTTC
TRBJ2-1,TRBV19,.,TRBD2,CASSAYGTSGRTEQFF,TGTGCCAGTAGTGCATACGGGACTAGCGGGAGGACTGAGCAGTTCTTC
TRBJ2-1,TRBV24-1,few,.,CATSDLSSGQFF,TGTGCCACCAGTGATTTGTCCAGCGGGCAGTTCTTC
TRBJ2-7,TRBV5-1,.,TRBD1,CASSLEGARTEEQYF,TGCGCCAGCAGCCTTGAGGGGGCTCGGACGGAAGAGCAGTACTTC